This T cell receptor (beta chain) was recovered during a study of OX40 agonist ivuxolimab in advanced cancers. The overall study: Patients were dosed with the agonistic anti-OX40 (CD134) antibody ivuxolimab. Three patients had partial responses: one hepatocellular carcinoma, two cutaneous melanoma. Study-level results: Those patients achieving a partial response at 0.1-3.0 mg/kg showed among the lowest clonal expansion. Dose levels from 0.1 to 3.0 mg/kg saw CD4+ and CD8+ blood T cells expand clonally by week 6.

Here immunoSEQ multiplex PCR was the method, and the copy in TCRdb shows in-frame clones only, minus some. The table has around 72,000 clones, approximately 90% seen once. Of note for this clone: The target antigen is unknown.

The CDR3 totals 14 residues. Trimming left V 8 bases short and J 4 bases short, with 12 bases between. Germline V gives CDR1 SGHAT, CDR2 FQNNGV. The TCR was taken from an adult with an advanced solid tumor such as melanoma, head and neck, liver or kidney cancer. This material consisted of CD4+ or CD8+ T cells sorted from blood, taken in a trial of the OX40 agonist ivuxolimab. This chain connects TRBV11-2 to TRBJ2-6, with D maybe TRBD1 (5 bases). The CDR3: CASGATAGANVLTF. The CDR3, as DNA: TGTGCCAGCGGTGCGACAGCCGGGGCCAACGTCCTGACTTTC.